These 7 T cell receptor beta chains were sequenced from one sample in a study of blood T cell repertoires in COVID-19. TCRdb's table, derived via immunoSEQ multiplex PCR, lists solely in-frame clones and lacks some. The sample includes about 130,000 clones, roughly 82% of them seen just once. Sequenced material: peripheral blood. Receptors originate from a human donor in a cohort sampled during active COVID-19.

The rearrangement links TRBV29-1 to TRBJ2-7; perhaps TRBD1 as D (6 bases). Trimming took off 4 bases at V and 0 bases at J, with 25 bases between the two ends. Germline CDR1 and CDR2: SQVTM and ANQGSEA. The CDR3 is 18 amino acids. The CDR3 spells CSVAQVAGTGPSSYEQYF. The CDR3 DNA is TGCAGCGTTGCCCAAGTAGCCGGTACAGGGCCCAGCTCCTACGAGCAGTACTTC.

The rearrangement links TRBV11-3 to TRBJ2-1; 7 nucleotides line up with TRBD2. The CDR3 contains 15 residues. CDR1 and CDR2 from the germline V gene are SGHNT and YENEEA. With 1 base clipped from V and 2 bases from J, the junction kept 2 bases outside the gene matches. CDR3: CASSLAGLAYNEQFF. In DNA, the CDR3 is TGTGCCAGCAGCTTAGCTGGACTAGCCTACAATGAGCAGTTCTTC.

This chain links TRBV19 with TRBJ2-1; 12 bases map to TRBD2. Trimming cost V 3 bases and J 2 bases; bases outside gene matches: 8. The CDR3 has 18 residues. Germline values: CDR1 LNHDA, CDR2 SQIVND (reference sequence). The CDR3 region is CASSIRLAGGQAYNEQFF. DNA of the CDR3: TGTGCCAGTAGTATTCGGCTAGCGGGAGGGCAAGCCTACAATGAGCAGTTCTTC.

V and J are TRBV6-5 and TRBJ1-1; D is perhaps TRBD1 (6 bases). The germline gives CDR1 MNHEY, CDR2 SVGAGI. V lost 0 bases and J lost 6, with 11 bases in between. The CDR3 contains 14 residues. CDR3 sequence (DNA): TGTGCCAGCAGTTACTCTACTTGGACAGCTGAAGCTTTCTTT. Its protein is CASSYSTWTAEAFF.

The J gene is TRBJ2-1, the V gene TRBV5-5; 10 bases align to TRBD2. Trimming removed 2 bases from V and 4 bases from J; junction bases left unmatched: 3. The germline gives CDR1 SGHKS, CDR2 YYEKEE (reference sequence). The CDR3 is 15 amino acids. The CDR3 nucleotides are TGTGCCAGCAGCTTAACTAGCGGGGTGTACAATGAGCAGTTCTTC. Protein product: CASSLTSGVYNEQFF. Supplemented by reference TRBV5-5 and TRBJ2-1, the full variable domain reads DAGVTQSPTHLIKTRGQQVTLRCSPISGHKSVSWYQQVLGQGPQFIFQYYEKEERGRGNFPDRFSARQFPNYSSELNVNALLLGDSALYLCASSLTSGVYNEQFFGPGTRLTVL.

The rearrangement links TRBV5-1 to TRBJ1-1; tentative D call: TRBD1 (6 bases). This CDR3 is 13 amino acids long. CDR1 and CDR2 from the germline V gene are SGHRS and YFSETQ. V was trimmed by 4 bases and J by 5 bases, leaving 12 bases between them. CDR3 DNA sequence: TGCGCCAGCAGCACGGTACAGGGTACTGAAGCTTTCTTT. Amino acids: CASSTVQGTEAFF.

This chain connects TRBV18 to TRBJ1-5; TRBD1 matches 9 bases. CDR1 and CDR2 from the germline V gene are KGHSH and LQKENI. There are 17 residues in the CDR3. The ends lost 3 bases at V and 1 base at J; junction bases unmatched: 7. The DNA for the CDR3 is TGTGCCAGCTCACCTCGCCGGGACAGGGCGAGCAATCAGCCCCAGCATTTT. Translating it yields CASSPRRDRASNQPQHF.